This T cell receptor beta chain came from a study of blood T cells in healthy people across ages. With a J-beta primer mix and a sample-barcoded 5' primer, a second PCR ran about 7 to 12 cycles. Every cDNA molecule bore a tag from a template-switch adaptor containing 12 random nucleotides. TCRdb called the 5' RACE reads again in MiXCR, with one record for every CDR3 protein. The sample holds roughly 800,000 distinct CDR3 sequences, 58% seen once. The sample holds a few counts of this clonotype. The antigen remains undetermined. Study outcomes and limitations: Long-lived donors had more naive CD4+ cells and higher diversity than aged donors. It was not known whether donors were CMV positive (a possible confounder of expanded clonotype changes).

No fewer than 7 million PBMCs went into each sample. The TCR originated in a man aged 25-40 years in good health. Sequenced sample: blood.

CDR3 amino acids: CASSPQRRGRETQYF. CDR3 coding DNA: TGTGCCAGCTCACCACAGCGCAGGGGAAGAGAGACCCAGTACTTC. The V and J genes are TRBV18 and TRBJ2-5, with D perhaps TRBD1 (6 bases). Per the germline V gene, CDR1 is KGHSH and CDR2 is LQKENI. The CDR3 is 15 residues long. Deletions cut 1 base from V and 4 bases from J, with 13 bases between.